These 17 T cell receptor beta chains were all obtained from the same sample, sequenced in a study. TCRdb redid the calling of the 5' RACE reads with MiXCR, one entry per CDR3 protein. The table shows about 5,700 distinct CDR3 sequences, with 34% occurring only once. The source material was naive CD4+ T cells sorted from a lymph node. Subset defined: naive CD4+ T cells, CD4+CD45RA+CD25-. These receptor sequences come from a female donor with breast cancer.

This clonotype was seen more than once but under ten times. The chain has TRBV5-1 and TRBJ1-1; TRBD1 matches 8 bases. CDR1 is SGHRS and CDR2 is YFSETQ in the germline V gene. This CDR3 is built from 14 residues. V shed 1 base, J shed 5 bases, and the junction held 4 bases outside the gene matches. The CDR3 sequence: CASSLTGGYTEAFF. As DNA, the CDR3 is TGCGCCAGCAGCTTGACAGGGGGATATACTGAAGCTTTCTTT.

Of note for this clonotype: A read error may be the cause here, since a much bigger clone is one base away. The rearrangement links TRBV10-3 to TRBJ2-1; 7 nucleotides agree with TRBD2. The CDR3 loop spans 15 amino acids. Per the germline V gene, CDR1 is ENHRY and CDR2 is SYGVKD. The junction had 16 bases not matched to a gene; V was cut back by 7 bases and J by 10 bases. CDR3 DNA: TGTGCCATCACGGGATCCCCGGCTAGCGGAACCGAGCAGTTCTTC. It codes for CAITGSPASGTEQFF.

The J gene is TRBJ2-7, the V gene TRBV6-1; unclear D gene. Per the germline V gene, CDR1 is MNHNS and CDR2 is SASEGT. CDR3 size: 14 residues. V was clipped by 1 base and J by 5 bases, with 12 bases between them. The DNA for the CDR3 is TGTGCCAGCAGTGAAGGTACCGATCGTCACGAGCAGTACTTC. Translation: CASSEGTDRHEQYF.

This clonotype is large. The chain has TRBV7-2 and TRBJ1-2; D is ambiguous. The V gene lost 3 bases and the J gene lost 4 bases, with 9 bases spanning the gap. Germline V gene data show CDR1 as SGHTA and CDR2 as FQGNSA. The CDR3 sequence is 13 residues long. The DNA of the CDR3 is TGTGCCAGCAGCTTCGCGGAGGGCTATGGCTACACCTTC. Its translation is CASSFAEGYGYTF.

This clonotype was seen a handful of times. Sequence at one end of the junction differs from germline and may be a read error. V usage is TRBV7-7 and J usage is TRBJ2-2, with 7 bases fitting TRBD2. The CDR3 is 14 amino acids. Germline lookup yields CDR1 SSHAT and CDR2 FNYEAQ (reference sequence). The CDR3 DNA sequence: TGTGCTAGCAGCTTAGAGACTAGCTCCCGGGAGCTGTTTTTT. The encoded protein is CASSLETSSRELFF.

Of note for this clonotype: Since a much larger clone is just one base distant, this may be a read error. V usage is TRBV3-1 and J usage is TRBJ1-1, with D possibly matching TRBD1 (5 bases). Germline CDR1 LGHDT, CDR2 YNNKEL (reference sequence). This CDR3 is 14 amino acids long. V was trimmed by 0 bases and J by 13 bases, leaving 18 bases between them. The CDR3 sequence: CASSQDPSVIRVFF. DNA of the CDR3: TGTGCCAGCAGCCAAGACCCCTCAGTCATCAGGGTTTTCTTT.

V is TRBV12-3 or TRBV12-4 and J is TRBJ2-7; 9 positions agree with TRBD1. The CDR3 covers 17 residues. Unmatched junction bases numbered 11, after V lost 1 base and J lost 4 bases. CDR3 DNA: TGTGCCAGCAGTTTAGTGCTGTGGGGACAGGGCAATTACGAGCAGTACTTC. This gives the protein CASSLVLWGQGNYEQYF.

Concerning this clonotype: The CDR3 ends on some other residue instead of the conserved phenylalanine or tryptophan, so this is likely a read error. The chain uses TRBV6-5 and TRBJ2-7; D remains unclear. In germline, CDR1 is MNHEY, CDR2 SVGAGI. The CDR3 runs to 15 residues. In DNA form, the CDR3 reads TGTGCCTGCAGTTACACCCGCCACGGTCAGCTCGAGCAGTACCTC. Translation: CACSYTRHGQLEQYL.

This clonotype has more than one count but fewer than ten. This chain connects TRBV10-3 to TRBJ1-6, with D possibly being TRBD1 (6 bases). Looked up from germline, CDR1 is ENHRY and CDR2 is SYGVKD. Trimming left V 10 bases short and J 5 bases short, with 24 bases between. The CDR3 has 17 amino acids. CDR3 bases: TGTGCCAGCAGAACTACTACAAGGGGGTCAAATAATTCACCCCTCCACTTT. It yields the protein CASRTTTRGSNNSPLHF.

The rearrangement links TRBV10-3 to TRBJ2-1, with TRBD2 identical over 8 bases. Germline values: CDR1 ENHRY, CDR2 SYGVKD. This CDR3 region has 14 residues. V was pared by 9 bases and J by 9 bases, with 13 bases of the junction left unmatched. The CDR3 region has the DNA TGTGCCATGGGGTCGGCGGGAGGATCCGGTGAGCAGTTCTTC. Its translation: CAMGSAGGSGEQFF.

Concerning this clonotype itself: Being one base from a much bigger clone, this may be a read error. The chain employs TRBV27 and TRBJ2-3; 8 positions match TRBD2. The trim removed 6 bases at V and 6 bases at J, leaving 11 bases unmatched. The CDR3 extends over 15 amino acids. CDR1 and CDR2 (germline): MNHEY, SMNVEV (reference sequence). The CDR3 reads CASRGLAGLIDTQYF. CDR3 DNA: TGTGCCAGCAGAGGATTAGCGGGACTAATTGATACGCAGTATTTT.

This clonotype is termed medium-sized. The chain carries TRBV20-1 and TRBJ2-7; D gene ambiguous. Germline CDR1 DFQATT, CDR2 SNEGSKA (reference sequence). CDR3 length: 12 residues. V was cut by 8 bases and J by 2 bases, with 13 bases left in between. This CDR3 reads CSLRSGPYEQYF. CDR3 DNA: TGCAGTCTAAGGTCTGGGCCCTACGAGCAGTACTTC.

In its sample, this clonotype was seen a few times. Possible read error: a much larger clone is one base away. DNA for the CDR3: TGTGCCAGCAGCTTGGGACCGATCGGGGCTGAGCAGCTCTTC. Translated: CASSLGPIGAEQLF. The chain couples TRBV7-2 to TRBJ2-1; D is perhaps TRBD1 or TRBD2 (5 bases each). CDR1 is SGHTA, CDR2 FQGNSA, per germline. CDR3 length equals 14 residues.

The J gene is TRBJ2-7, the V gene TRBV5-1; D is uncertain. The CDR3 is 15 amino acids. The V end was cut by 0 bases, the J end by 3 bases, with 13 bases between. The germline V gene encodes CDR1 SGHRS and CDR2 YFSETQ. Here the CDR3 reads CASSLDGSEFYEQYF. The CDR3 DNA sequence: TGCGCCAGCAGCTTGGACGGATCCGAATTCTACGAGCAGTACTTC.

The DNA for the CDR3 is TGTGCCAGCAGGATTAGGGGGCATCGTGATAGGGGGGAGCTGTTTTTT. Residues: CASRIRGHRDRGELFF. The chain employs TRBV12-3 or TRBV12-4 and TRBJ2-2; 7 bases are shared with TRBD1. V shed 6 bases, J shed 8 bases, and the junction held 15 bases outside the gene matches. The CDR3 sequence is 16 residues long.

This clonotype was detected a few times. This may be a read error, as it is one base from a much larger clone. This chain joins TRBV6-5 and TRBJ1-1, with D hard to call. The V gene's germline CDR1 is MNHEY and CDR2 SVGAGI. This CDR3 region has 13 residues. As DNA, the CDR3 is TGTGCCAGCAGTTACGTGGGAGGCACTGAAGCTTCCTTT. Translated, it gives CASSYVGGTEASF.

This clonotype occurred once. One end of the junction is discordant with germline, which a read error may explain. The chain carries TRBV20-1 and TRBJ1-1; 9 nucleotides agree with TRBD1. Germline assignment: CDR1 DFQATT and CDR2 SNEGSKA (reference sequence). The CDR3 has 13 amino acids. The CDR3 loop is CSATDRGTTKAFF. CDR3 sequence (DNA): TGCAGTGCTACGGACAGGGGCACCACTAAAGCTTTCTTT.